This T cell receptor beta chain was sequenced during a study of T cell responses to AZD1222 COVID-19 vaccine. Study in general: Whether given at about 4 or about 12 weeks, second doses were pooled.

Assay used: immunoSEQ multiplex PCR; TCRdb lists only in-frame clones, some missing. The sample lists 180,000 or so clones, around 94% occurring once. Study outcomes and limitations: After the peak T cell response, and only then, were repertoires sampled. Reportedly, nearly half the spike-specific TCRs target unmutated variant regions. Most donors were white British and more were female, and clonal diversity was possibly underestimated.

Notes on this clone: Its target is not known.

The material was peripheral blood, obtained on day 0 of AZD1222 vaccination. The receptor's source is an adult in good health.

The CDR3, as DNA: TGCAGCGTTGTCGGTGGAGGAATCTATGGCTACACCTTC. Its protein product is CSVVGGGIYGYTF. The chain combines TRBV29-1 with TRBJ1-2; D gene unclear. This CDR3 comprises 13 residues. Trimming cost V 4 bases and J 4 bases, with 13 bases left between them. Germline V gene data show CDR1 as SQVTM and CDR2 as ANQGSEA.